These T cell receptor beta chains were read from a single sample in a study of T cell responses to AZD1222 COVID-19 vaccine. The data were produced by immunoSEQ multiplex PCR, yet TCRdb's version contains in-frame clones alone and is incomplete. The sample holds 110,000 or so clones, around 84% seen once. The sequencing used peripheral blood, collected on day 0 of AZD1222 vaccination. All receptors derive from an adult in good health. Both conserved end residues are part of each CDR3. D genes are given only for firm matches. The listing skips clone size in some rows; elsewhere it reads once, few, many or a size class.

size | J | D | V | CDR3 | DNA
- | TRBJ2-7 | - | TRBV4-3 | CASSQNKAYEQYF | TGCGCCAGCAGCCAAAATAAGGCCTACGAGCAGTACTTC
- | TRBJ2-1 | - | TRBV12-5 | CASALGVDRSSYNEQFF | TGTGCTAGTGCCTTGGGGGTGGACAGAAGCTCCTACAATGAGCAGTTCTTC
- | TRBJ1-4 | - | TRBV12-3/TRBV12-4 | CASGNEKLFF | TGTGCCAGCGGTAATGAAAAACTGTTTTTT
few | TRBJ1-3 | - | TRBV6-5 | CASSYGGTRGNTIYF | TGTGCCAGCAGTTACGGCGGAACGCGGGGAAACACCATATATTTT
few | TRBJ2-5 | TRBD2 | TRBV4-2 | CASSQGLAGGGETQYF | TGTGCCAGCAGCCAAGGACTAGCGGGGGGAGGTGAGACCCAGTACTTC
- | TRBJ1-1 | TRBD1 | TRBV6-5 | CASTQTGGDAFF | TGTGCCAGCACCCAGACAGGGGGCGACGCTTTCTTT
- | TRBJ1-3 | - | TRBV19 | CASSTTGPGNTIYF | TGTGCCAGTAGTACCACAGGTCCTGGAAACACCATATATTTT
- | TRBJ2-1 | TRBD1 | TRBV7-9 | CASSPGQVGNEQFF | TGTGCCAGCAGCCCCGGACAGGTGGGCAATGAGCAGTTCTTC
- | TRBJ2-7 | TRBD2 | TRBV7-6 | CASSPREGPYEQYF | TGTGCCAGCAGCCCTCGGGAGGGGCCCTACGAGCAGTACTTC
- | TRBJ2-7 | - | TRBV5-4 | CASSTQGISYEQYF | TGTGCCAGCAGCACCCAGGGGATCTCCTACGAGCAGTACTTC
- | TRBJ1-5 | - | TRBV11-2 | CASSLVPQPQHF | TGTGCCAGCAGCTTAGTCCCTCAGCCCCAGCATTTT
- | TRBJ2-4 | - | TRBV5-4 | CASSFEGGPRVNIQYF | TGTGCCAGCAGCTTTGAAGGGGGGCCCAGGGTAAACATTCAGTACTTC
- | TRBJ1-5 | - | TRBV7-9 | CASSYGLSNQPQHF | TGTGCCAGCAGTTACGGACTGAGCAATCAGCCCCAGCATTTT
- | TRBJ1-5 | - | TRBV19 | CASIPSRGIEDQPQHF | TGTGCCAGTATACCCTCCCGGGGGATCGAGGATCAGCCCCAGCATTTT
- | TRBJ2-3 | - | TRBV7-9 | CASGTDTQYF | TGTGCCAGCGGCACAGATACGCAGTATTTT
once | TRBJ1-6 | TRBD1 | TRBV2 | CASSDGTGNSPLHF | TGTGCCAGCAGTGACGGGACAGGGAACTCACCCCTCCACTTT
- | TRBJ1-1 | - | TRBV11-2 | CASSFQGEHAFF | TGTGCCAGCAGCTTCCAGGGAGAGCACGCTTTCTTT
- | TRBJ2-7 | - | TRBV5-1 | CASSSLDTTYEQYF | TGCGCCAGCAGCTCGCTGGACACTACCTACGAGCAGTACTTC
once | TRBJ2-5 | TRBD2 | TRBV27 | CASSLSAGVQETQYF | TGTGCCAGCAGTTTATCCGCGGGGGTGCAAGAGACCCAGTACTTC
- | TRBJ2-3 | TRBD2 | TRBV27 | CASRLAGRSTDTQYF | TGTGCCAGCAGATTAGCGGGGCGCAGCACAGATACGCAGTATTTT
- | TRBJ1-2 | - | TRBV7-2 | CASSLGPGTGNYGYTF | TGTGCCAGCAGCTTGGGTCCCGGGACGGGGAACTATGGCTACACCTTC
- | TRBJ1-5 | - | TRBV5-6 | CASSSLNSNQPQHF | TGTGCCAGCAGCTCCTTAAATAGCAATCAGCCCCAGCATTTT
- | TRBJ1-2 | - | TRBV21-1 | CASSVHRSSCYGYTF | TGTGCCAGCAGCGTCCATCGGAGCAGCTGTTATGGCTACACCTTC
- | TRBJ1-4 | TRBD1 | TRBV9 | CASSVGPGQSEKLFF | TGTGCCAGCAGCGTAGGACCGGGACAGAGTGAAAAACTGTTTTTT
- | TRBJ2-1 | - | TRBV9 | CASSVAGGANRNSQTYNEQFF | TGTGCCAGCAGCGTAGCTGGAGGGGCCAACAGGAATTCGCAGACCTACAATGAGCAGTTCTTC
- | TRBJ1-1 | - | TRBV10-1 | CASREHTNTEAFF | TGCGCCAGCAGAGAACACACGAACACTGAAGCTTTCTTT
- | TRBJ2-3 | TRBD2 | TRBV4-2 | CASSQEGRGDTDTQYF | TGTGCCAGCAGCCAAGAAGGGCGGGGGGATACAGATACGCAGTATTTT
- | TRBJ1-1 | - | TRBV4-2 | CASSQSRDTEAFF | TGTGCCAGCAGCCAATCCCGGGACACTGAAGCTTTCTTT
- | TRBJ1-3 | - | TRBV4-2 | CASARYFDRNTIYF | TGTGCCAGCGCCCGTTATTTCGATAGAAACACCATATATTTT
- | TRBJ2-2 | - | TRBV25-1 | CASSSPRGSVNTGELFF | TGTGCCAGCAGTTCCCCCCGGGGGTCGGTGAACACCGGGGAGCTGTTTTTT
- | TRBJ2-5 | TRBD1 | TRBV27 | CASSVQSGTGRETQYF | TGTGCCAGCAGTGTTCAGTCCGGGACAGGGAGAGAGACCCAGTACTTC
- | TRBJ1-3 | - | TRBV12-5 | CASGLGGSSGNTIYF | TGTGCTAGTGGCCTCGGTGGGAGCTCTGGAAACACCATATATTTT
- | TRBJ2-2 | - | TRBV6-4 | CASSAGSPDTGELFF | TGTGCCAGCAGCGCGGGGTCCCCGGACACCGGGGAGCTGTTTTTT
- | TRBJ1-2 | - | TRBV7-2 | CASSPDRTYGYTF | TGTGCCAGCAGCCCCGACAGGACTTATGGCTACACCTTC
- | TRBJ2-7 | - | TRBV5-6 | CASSPGRTYEQYF | TGTGCCAGCAGCCCCGGGAGAACCTACGAGCAGTACTTC
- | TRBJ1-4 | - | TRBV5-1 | CASSLGFWDLGEKLFF | TGCGCCAGCAGCTTGGGGTTTTGGGATCTGGGTGAAAAACTGTTTTTT
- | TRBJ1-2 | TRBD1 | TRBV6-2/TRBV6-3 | CASNPAGGSSYGYTF | TGTGCCAGCAACCCGGCAGGGGGCAGCTCCTATGGCTACACCTTC
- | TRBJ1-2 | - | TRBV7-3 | CASSPGQLNYGYTF | TGTGCCAGCAGCCCCGGACAGTTAAACTATGGCTACACCTTC
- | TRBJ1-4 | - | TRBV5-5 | CASSLVGTPRKLFF | TGTGCCAGCAGCTTGGTTGGGACCCCTAGAAAACTGTTTTTT
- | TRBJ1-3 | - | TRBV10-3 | CAISETGSGNTIYF | TGTGCCATCAGTGAAACAGGCTCTGGAAACACCATATATTTT
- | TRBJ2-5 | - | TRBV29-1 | CSVHRDVETQYF | TGCAGCGTGCACAGGGACGTGGAGACCCAGTACTTC
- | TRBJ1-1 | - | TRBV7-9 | CASSPRTDDTEAFF | TGTGCCAGCAGCCCGCGGACGGACGACACTGAAGCTTTCTTT
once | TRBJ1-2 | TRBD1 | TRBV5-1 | CASSFGDRGRGANYGYTF | TGCGCCAGCAGCTTCGGGGACAGGGGAAGGGGAGCTAACTATGGCTACACCTTC
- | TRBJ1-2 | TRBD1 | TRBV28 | CASSIKGTGSTGSYGYTF | TGTGCCAGCTCGATTAAAGGGACAGGGTCTACCGGCTCCTATGGCTACACCTTC
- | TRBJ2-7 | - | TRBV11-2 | CASSMEKGGYEQYF | TGTGCCAGCAGCATGGAAAAAGGCGGCTACGAGCAGTACTTC
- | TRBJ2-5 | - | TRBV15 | CATSETQETQYF | TGTGCCACCAGCGAGACTCAAGAGACCCAGTACTTC
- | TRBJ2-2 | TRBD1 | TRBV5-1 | CASSFQGAGTGELFF | TGCGCCAGCAGCTTCCAGGGGGCGGGAACCGGGGAGCTGTTTTTT